This TCR beta chain originates from a study of blood T cell repertoires in COVID-19 (dated by TCRdb to 2018 to 2021). Background for the entire study: The collaborator samples originated in the United States, Italy and Spain and spanned the acute and convalescent phases of COVID-19. The prospective study material was composed of cDNA or gDNA derived from T cells, B-cell-depleted T cells, or PBMCs. Deeply sampled blood TCRbeta repertoires from subjects exposed to, actively infected with, or recovered from COVID-19 were included in the dataset. The repertoires were made available in a free public database intended to serve as a resource for research on the immune response to SARS-CoV-2. Samples were obtained from the ongoing ImmuneRACE study (first 160 participants) and from over 1,000 subjects provided by 6 global collaborators. Nearly every sample came with metadata listing a de-identified subject ID, COVID-19 status, age in years and sex. Where HLA class I and class II types were available, the types were taken from metadata supplied by the sample provider, not from assay-based typing.

Notes on this clone: Its antigen target is currently unknown. One base away there is no much larger clone; base qualities are not given.

Participants in the prospective study were enrolled through a virtual design, were aged 18 to 89 years, and lived in under 25 United States geographic areas. Cohort assignment in the prospective study relied on participant-reported clinical history from a screening survey and a study questionnaire. Recovered participants in ImmuneRACE Cohort 3 were defined as having two consecutive negative NP/OP PCR tests, clearance from a healthcare professional, or resolution of symptoms. Mobile phlebotomists in the prospective study collected whole blood, serum and a nasopharyngeal or oropharyngeal swab from every participant. Additional blood draws and questionnaires over an approximately 2-month period could optionally be provided by prospective study participants. Before DNA extraction, prospective study blood samples were shipped either frozen or at room temperature. Broader findings and caveats from the paper: The quantity of clinical and demographic metadata differed by source and by participant and was supplied without curation.

The immunoSEQ Assay, a bias-controlled multiplex PCR, was used to amplify TCRbeta CDR3 regions from genomic DNA. Per the source publication's procedure: Nucleated cell counts per sample were estimated from amplification of reference gene primers within the assay. To quantify the absolute abundance of each unique TCRbeta CDR3 rearrangement, sequence reads were collapsed and filtered. For each sample, productive Simpson clonality was calculated as the square root of Simpson's diversity index across productive rearrangements. TCRdb retrieved this table from immuneACCESS and kept in-frame rearrangements only. Not all clones are present; in checked studies, unresolved V genes account for under half, and no reason is known for the remainder. That table supplies the V and J calls and clone size; D and trimming were determined from the DNA. Recorded for this sample are around 300,000 clones; about 89% of them occurred a single time. Of the sample, 1.7% is held by the ten largest clones.

The CDR3, cysteine through phenylalanine, is 13 amino acids long. The DNA shown is the 39-base CDR3, in frame from base 1. CDR1 and CDR2, looked up from the germline V gene (reference sequence), are LNHDA and SQIVND. Trimming costs V 4 bases and J 7 bases, and their ends lie 13 bases apart. Sequencing used PBMCs or T cells enriched from blood (not recorded which). The chain couples TRBV19 to TRBJ2-5; the D gene assignment is ambiguous. The clonotype was recovered from a woman between 35 and 50 years old who had recovered from COVID-19. In nucleotides, the sequence is TGTGCCAGTAGTAGGGCCGCATTCGGGACCCAGTACTTC. This sequence encodes CASSRAAFGTQYF.